This T cell receptor beta chain was captured in a study of regulatory T cells in long-lasting Graves disease. Arm-PCR with iRepertoire HTBI primers amplified the CDR3 regions for these TCR beta libraries. In TCRdb, the multiplex PCR reads were re-called with MiXCR into one record per CDR3 protein. The data hold about 530,000 distinct CDR3 sequences, with around 16% observed a single time. Germline loops: CDR1 LNHDA, CDR2 SQIVND (reference sequence). The germline V and J ends were trimmed by 6 bases and 4 bases, with 21 bases remaining between them. This CDR3 has 16 residues. This clonotype was observed many times. Sample time point: newly diagnosed GD, antithyroid drugs for less than 3 months. From RNA extracted from PBMCs, the TCR library was made. These data are also associated with another study on T cells in Graves' hyperthyroidism and ophthalmopathy.

The chain couples TRBV19 to TRBJ1-2, with a possible D match to TRBD1 (6 bases). The receptor was isolated from a woman in her forties or fifties with Graves disease. Here the sequenced sample was peripheral blood mononuclear cells (PBMCs), taken at new diagnosis, from a patient treated with antithyroid drugs. CDR3 region: CASSTLPGQKTYGYTF. The CDR3 nucleotides are TGTGCCAGTAGCACCCTCCCCGGACAGAAGACCTATGGCTACACCTTC.